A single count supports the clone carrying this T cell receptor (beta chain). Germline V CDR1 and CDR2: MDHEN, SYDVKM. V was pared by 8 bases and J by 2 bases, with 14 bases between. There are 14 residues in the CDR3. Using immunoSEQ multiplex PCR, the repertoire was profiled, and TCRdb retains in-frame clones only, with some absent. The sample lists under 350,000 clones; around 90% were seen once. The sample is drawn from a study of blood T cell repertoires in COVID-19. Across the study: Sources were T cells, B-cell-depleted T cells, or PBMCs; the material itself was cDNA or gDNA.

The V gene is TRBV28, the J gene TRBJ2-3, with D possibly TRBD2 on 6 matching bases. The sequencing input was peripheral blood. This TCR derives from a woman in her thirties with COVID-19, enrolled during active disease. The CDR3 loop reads CASRLPGDTDTQYF. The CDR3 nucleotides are TGTGCCAGCCGTCTTCCGGGGGACACAGATACGCAGTATTTT.